The sequence of this T cell receptor beta chain was determined in a study of blood T cell repertoires in COVID-19 (dated by TCRdb to 2020 to 2022). At the level of the whole study: Samples covering the acute and convalescent phases of COVID-19 were provided by collaborators in the United States, Italy and Spain. The samples were drawn from two sources: the first 160 participants of the ongoing ImmuneRACE study, and fewer than 1,500 subjects contributed by 6 global collaborators. The repertoires were released in a freely available public database meant as a resource for research on the immune response to SARS-CoV-2. The prospective study material was composed of cDNA or gDNA derived from T cells, B-cell-depleted T cells, or PBMCs. Subjects who had been exposed to COVID-19, were actively infected with it, or had recovered from it provided the deeply sampled blood TCRbeta repertoires that made up the dataset. HLA class I and class II types, where available, came from metadata supplied by the sample provider rather than from assay-based typing. A de-identified subject ID, COVID-19 status, age in years and sex were almost always included in the sample metadata.

Deletion took 4 bases off V and 4 bases off J, with a span of 11 bases between the germline ends. Counted from cysteine to phenylalanine, this CDR3 has 13 amino acids. Just CDR3 DNA is preserved here, 39 bases in frame from base 1. The germline V gene provides CDR1 SGHDT and CDR2 YYEEEE. With respect to this clone: The target of this receptor is not known. The input lacks base qualities; no much larger clone sits a single base away.

Paper-wide results and their limitations: Clinical and demographic metadata were provided uncurated, with the amount varying by source and participant.

The immunoSEQ Assay, a bias-controlled multiplex PCR, was used to amplify TCRbeta CDR3 regions from genomic DNA. Per the source publication's procedure: The number of nucleated cells in each sample was estimated by amplification of reference gene primers within the assay. To quantify the absolute abundance of each unique TCRbeta CDR3 rearrangement, sequence reads were collapsed and filtered. Productive Simpson clonality was computed per sample as the square root of Simpson's diversity index over productive rearrangements. The source is immuneACCESS, and TCRdb retained only in-frame sequences with V and J called. Part of the clones is not carried over; for the studies checked, unresolved V genes explain less than half of this, and the remainder is unexplained. The D gene and trimming were derived from the DNA, and the V and J assignments and clone size from that table. This sample holds more than 30,000 clones; over 80% were observed only once. The ten largest make up 24% of the sample.

Collaborating institutions collected whole blood in K2EDTA tubes following their own protocols. For TCRbeta analysis, collaborator samples were shipped as frozen whole blood, as isolated PBMCs, or as DNA extracted from either sample type. The sequence joins TRBV5-6 to TRBJ1-2; TRBD1 is a weak D gene call, 6 bases matching. Material for sequencing was peripheral blood. The TCR originated in a man aged 45-65 years with active or convalescent COVID-19. CDR3 sequence: CASSLDSSYGYTF. Read as DNA, the sequence is TGTGCCAGCAGCCTGGACAGTTCCTATGGCTACACCTTC.